The text below deals with one TCR beta chain. What it recognizes is unknown. The data are from a study of a mutant IDH1 vaccine in newly diagnosed glioma. The time point here: week 47, end of study. Each dose delivered 300 ug of mutant IDH1 20-mer peptide subcutaneously with imiquimod. Donors had new IDH1-mutant astrocytomas of WHO grade 3 or 4 (ATRX-lost). Sequencing used immunoSEQ multiplex PCR; TCRdb keeps in-frame clones, though not all of them. The sample carries tens of thousands of clones, approximately 80% recorded once. Germline CDR1 and CDR2: MGHDK and SYGVNS. The CDR3 has 13 amino acids. V was cut by 3 bases and J by 6 bases, with 9 bases left in between.

This chain uses TRBV25-1 with TRBJ1-5; D remains unclear. Sequencing used PBMCs, obtained from a glioma patient whose treatment included an IDH1 peptide vaccine. This clonotype originated in a man aged 40-49 years with glioma. CDR3 DNA: TGTGCCAGCAGTGATCATGGGTTTCAGCCCCAGCATTTT. As protein: CASSDHGFQPQHF. Looking up the rest from reference TRBV25-1 and TRBJ1-5 gives the full variable domain: EADIYQTPRYLVIGTGKKITLECSQTMGHDKMYWYQQDPGMELHLIHYSYGVNSTEKGDLSSESTVSRIRTEHFPLTLESARPSHTSQYLCASSDHGFQPQHFGDGTRLSIL.